One sample yielded the 4 T cell receptor beta chains listed below, sequenced in a study of radiotherapy plus CTLA-4 blockade in lung cancer. Libraries were prepared by immunoSEQ multiplex PCR; TCRdb keeps only in-frame clonotypes and omits some of them. The sample has tens of thousands of clones; more than 75% are singletons. Source: peripheral blood, taken from a patient treated with radiotherapy plus ipilimumab. These receptor sequences come from a human donor with non-small cell lung cancer that progressed on radiotherapy plus ipilimumab.

This chain uses TRBV4-3 with TRBJ2-2; TRBD2 might be the D (5 bases). The CDR3 loop spans 15 amino acids. Deletions cut 0 bases from V and 2 bases from J, with 7 bases between. The germline CDR1 and CDR2 sequences are LGHNA and YSLEER. Here the CDR3 DNA reads TGCGCCAGCAGCCAAGAAAGGACTAACACCGGGGAGCTGTTTTTT. Translation: CASSQERTNTGELFF.

The chain links TRBV6-1 to TRBJ1-2, with a possible D match to TRBD1 (5 bases). V was pared by 10 bases and J by 8 bases, with 20 bases between. Germline V lookup: CDR1 MNHNS, CDR2 SASEGT. There are 13 residues in the CDR3. The CDR3 sequence: CATREGPQGGYTF. Written as DNA, the CDR3 is TGTGCCACCCGGGAGGGGCCGCAGGGAGGCTACACCTTC.

This clone was seen only a few times. CDR3 nucleotides: TGTGCCTGGGAACTAGCGGGAGTCGTCACCCAGTACTTC. Protein product: CAWELAGVVTQYF. This sequence joins TRBV30 and TRBJ2-5, with 11 bases lining up with TRBD2. The CDR3 sequence is 13 residues long. CDR1 is GTSNPN and CDR2 is SVGIG in the germline V gene (reference sequence). After removal of 5 bases from V and 8 bases from J, the junction contained 7 bases not matched to a gene.

This sequence joins TRBV2 and TRBJ2-7; 12 bases line up with TRBD1. The CDR3 is 12 amino acids. CDR1 is SNHLY and CDR2 is FYNNEI in the germline V gene. J gave up 12 bases and V 7 bases, and 7 bases lay outside the gene matches. CDR3 sequence reads: CASIGGTGGRYF. CDR3 coding DNA: TGTGCCAGCATCGGTGGGACAGGGGGCCGGTACTTC.